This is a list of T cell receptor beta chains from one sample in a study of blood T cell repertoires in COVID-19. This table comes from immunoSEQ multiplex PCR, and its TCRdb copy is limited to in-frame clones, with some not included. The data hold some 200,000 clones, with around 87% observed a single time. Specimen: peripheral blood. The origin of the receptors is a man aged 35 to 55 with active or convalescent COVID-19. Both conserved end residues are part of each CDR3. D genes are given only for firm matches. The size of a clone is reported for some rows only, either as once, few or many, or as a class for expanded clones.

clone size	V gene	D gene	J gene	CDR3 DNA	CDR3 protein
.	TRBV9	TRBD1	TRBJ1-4	TGTGCCAGCAGCCCCACCTCGCCCGGGACAGCTAATGAAAAACTGTTTTTT	CASSPTSPGTANEKLFF
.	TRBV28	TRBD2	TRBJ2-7	TGTGCCAGCAGTCCCGCTGGACTAGCGAGGCCCTACGAGCAGTACTTC	CASSPAGLARPYEQYF
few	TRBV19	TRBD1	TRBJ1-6	TGTGCCAGTAGACCGGGACAGGGTAATTCACCCCTCCACTTT	CASRPGQGNSPLHF
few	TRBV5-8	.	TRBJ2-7	TGTGCCAGCAGCTTCGAGAGTCTGGGCCTATACGAGCAGTACTTC	CASSFESLGLYEQYF
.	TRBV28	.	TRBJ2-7	TGTGCCAGCAGTTTGGGAGGGGGCTACGAGCAGTACTTC	CASSLGGGYEQYF
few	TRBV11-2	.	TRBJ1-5	TGTGCCAGCAGCTTAGCGGGGGGTCTTAATCAGCCCCAGCATTTT	CASSLAGGLNQPQHF
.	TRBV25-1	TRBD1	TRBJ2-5	TGTGCCAGGAGGGGACAGTTCCAAGAGACCCAGTACTTC	CARRGQFQETQYF
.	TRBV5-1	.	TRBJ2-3	TGCGCCAGCAGCTCGGGACTTTCAATCACAGATACGCAGTATTTT	CASSSGLSITDTQYF
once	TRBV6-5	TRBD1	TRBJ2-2	TGTGCCAGCAGTTGGGACAGGCGCGGGGAGCTGTTTTTT	CASSWDRRGELFF
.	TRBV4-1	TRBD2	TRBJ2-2	TGCGCCAGCAGCCAAGATCTAGCGGGGGGGCCGTTCGGGGAGCTGTTTTTT	CASSQDLAGGPFGELFF
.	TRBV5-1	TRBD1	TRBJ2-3	TGCGCCAGCAGCTTGGGTCCCGGGACAGGGGGTCTGGGCACAGATACGCAGTATTTT	CASSLGPGTGGLGTDTQYF
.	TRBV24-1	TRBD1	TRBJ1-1	TGTGCCACCAGTGATTCGGGACAGGGACTGAACACTGAAGCTTTCTTT	CATSDSGQGLNTEAFF
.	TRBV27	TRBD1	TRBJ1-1	TGTGCCAGCAGACCCACAGGGGGAGGGACTGAAGCTTTCTTT	CASRPTGGGTEAFF
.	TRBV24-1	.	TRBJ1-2	TGTGCCACCAGTGATTTAGACAGCAACTATGGCTACACCTTC	CATSDLDSNYGYTF
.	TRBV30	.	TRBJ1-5	TGTGCCTGGATGCCCAGGGGTCCGGATCAGCCCCAGCATTTT	CAWMPRGPDQPQHF
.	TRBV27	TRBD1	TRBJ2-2	TGTGCCAGCAGTCCTATTATTGGGGCCAGGGGGCGGGTCACCGGGGAGCTGTTTTTT	CASSPIIGARGRVTGELFF
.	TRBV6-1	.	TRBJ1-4	TGTGCCAGCAGTGAGACAGAAAAACTGTTTTTT	CASSETEKLFF
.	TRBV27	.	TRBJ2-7	TGTGCCAGCAGTTTTGGAGGGTTGGGGGGTTGGGAGCAGTACTTC	CASSFGGLGGWEQYF
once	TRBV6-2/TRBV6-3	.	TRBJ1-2	TGTGCCAGCAGTCAAGTGTCAGGGGATGGCTACACCTTC	CASSQVSGDGYTF
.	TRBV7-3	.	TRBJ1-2	TGTGCCAGCAGCATTCGCTATGGCTACACCTTC	CASSIRYGYTF
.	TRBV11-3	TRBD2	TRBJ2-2	TGTGCCAGCAGCTCGCTACCCCTTGGGGGGGGCACCGGGGAGCTGTTTTTT	CASSSLPLGGGTGELFF
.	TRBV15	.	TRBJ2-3	TGTGCCACCAGCAGAGAGGCCACAGATACGCAGTATTTT	CATSREATDTQYF
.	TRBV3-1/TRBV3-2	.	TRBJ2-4	TGTGCCAGCAGCCCCACACGGGGGGCCAAAAACATTCAGTACTTC	CASSPTRGAKNIQYF
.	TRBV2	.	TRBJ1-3	TGTGCCGGTAGGGGATCTGGAAACACCATATATTTT	CAGRGSGNTIYF
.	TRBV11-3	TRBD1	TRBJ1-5	TGTGCCAGCAGCTTAATAAACAGGGGGCGCCGGAATCAGCCCCAGCATTTT	CASSLINRGRRNQPQHF
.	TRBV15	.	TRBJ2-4	TGTGCCACCAGCAGAGATGGGCATGTTCAGTACTTC	CATSRDGHVQYF
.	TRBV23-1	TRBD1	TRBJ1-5	TGCGCCAGCAGTCACGGGACAGGGGGATTTGGCAATCAGCCCCAGCATTTT	CASSHGTGGFGNQPQHF
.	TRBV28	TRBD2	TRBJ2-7	TGTGCCAGCAGTTTAATGGTAGCGGGGGAGAACTACGAGCAGTACTTC	CASSLMVAGENYEQYF